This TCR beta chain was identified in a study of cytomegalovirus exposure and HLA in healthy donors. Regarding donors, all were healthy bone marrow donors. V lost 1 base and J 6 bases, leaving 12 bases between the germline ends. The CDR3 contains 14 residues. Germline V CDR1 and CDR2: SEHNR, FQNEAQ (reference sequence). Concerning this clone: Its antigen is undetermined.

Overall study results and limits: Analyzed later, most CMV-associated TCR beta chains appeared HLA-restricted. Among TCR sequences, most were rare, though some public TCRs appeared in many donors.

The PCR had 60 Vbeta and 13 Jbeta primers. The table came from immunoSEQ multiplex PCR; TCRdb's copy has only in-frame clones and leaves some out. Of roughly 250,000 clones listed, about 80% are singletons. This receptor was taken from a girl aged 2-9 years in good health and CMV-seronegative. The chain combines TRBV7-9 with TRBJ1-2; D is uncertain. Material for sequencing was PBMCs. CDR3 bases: TGTGCCAGCAGCTTAGATGCGGGATTAGATGGCTACACCTTC. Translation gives CASSLDAGLDGYTF.